This T cell receptor (beta chain) was observed in a study of shared clonotypes between healthy human individuals. The CDR3 runs to 12 residues. Germline-derived CDR1 and CDR2 are MNHNS and SASEGT. Unmatched junction bases numbered 4, after V lost 5 bases and J lost 8 bases. Worth noting for this clone: As yet, its antigen is unknown.

The table came from immunoSEQ multiplex PCR; TCRdb's copy has only in-frame clones and leaves some out. Altogether 2 million to 2.5 million clones are present, 80% to 95% being singletons, with the ten largest covering 0.36%. Study-wide points: Genetic and exposure-history diversity was limited by the small donor number. It was the non-shared clonotypes that had lower generation probabilities than clonotypes shared by all four donors. Clonotypes that were shared across a few donors made up around 5.5% of naive CD4 clonotypes.

The receptor was isolated from a young man in good health. Some clones in this sample may be carry-over from other donors' samples. This chain joins TRBV6-1 and TRBJ1-2; 8 bases map to TRBD1. Sequenced: naive CD4+ T cells from PBMCs. Stated subset: CD45RA+ positively selected. The CDR3 loop reads CASSLTGDGYTF. Here the CDR3 DNA reads TGTGCCAGCAGTTTGACAGGGGACGGCTACACCTTC.